Below, 17 T cell receptor beta chains from the same sample are listed, as sequenced in a study of T cell changes during pregnancy in multiple sclerosis. The table came from immunoSEQ multiplex PCR; TCRdb's copy has only in-frame clones and leaves some out. This repertoire shows just under 65,000 clones, 95% to 97% found once; its top ten account for around 2.5%. The sample in question was CD8+ T cells from peripheral blood mononuclear cells, obtained after pregnancy. Receptors were obtained from a female donor with multiple sclerosis, enrolled in a pregnancy study.

V usage is TRBV10-3 and J usage is TRBJ2-7; 12 positions agree with TRBD2. The CDR3 runs 16 residues. With 3 bases clipped from V and 4 bases from J, the junction kept 7 bases outside the gene matches. CDR1 is ENHRY, CDR2 SYGVKD, per germline. The CDR3 sequence: CAISEGETSGRYEQYF. The CDR3 bases are TGTGCCATCAGTGAAGGGGAGACTAGCGGGAGATACGAGCAGTACTTC.

The rearrangement uses TRBV6-1 and TRBJ2-1, with TRBD1 matching 9 bases. The CDR3 is 11 residues long. Germline trimming cut 11 bases from V and 9 bases from J; bases unmatched to any gene: 5. Germline CDR1 MNHNS, CDR2 SASEGT. The CDR3 is CAGGQGGEQFF. The CDR3 DNA sequence: TGTGCCGGGGGACAGGGCGGTGAGCAGTTCTTC.

The chain is built from TRBV7-9 and TRBJ2-1, with D perhaps matching TRBD2 (5 bases). V gave up 3 bases and J gave up 10 bases, with 10 bases separating them. The CDR3 consists of 12 residues. Per germline, CDR1 SEHNR and CDR2 FQNEAQ (reference sequence). The CDR3: CASSFGEMEQFF. As DNA, the CDR3 is TGTGCCAGCAGCTTTGGGGAGATGGAGCAGTTCTTC.

The V and J genes are TRBV4-1 and TRBJ2-3; D uncertain. Between the trimmed V and J ends, which lost 4 bases and 2 bases, there was a span of 16 bases. The CDR3 contains 16 residues. Germline-derived CDR1 and CDR2 are MGHRA and YSYEKL. The CDR3 DNA reads as TGCGCCAGCAGCCTGCCCCGGTCAACCTCCACAGATACGCAGTATTTT. Its translation is CASSLPRSTSTDTQYF.

The rearrangement uses TRBV7-9 and TRBJ2-1; a weak D match, TRBD2 (5 bases). Germline V gives CDR1 SEHNR, CDR2 FQNEAQ (reference sequence). The CDR3 covers 14 residues. V lost 2 bases, J lost 3 bases, and 8 bases lay in between. The chain's CDR3 is CASSLLAGYNEQFF. CDR3 bases: TGTGCCAGCAGCTTATTGGCGGGCTACAATGAGCAGTTCTTC. The full variable domain, rest sourced from reference TRBV7-9 and TRBJ2-1, is DTGVSQNPRHKITKRGQNVTFRCDPISEHNRLYWYRQTLGQGPEFLTYFQNEAQLEKSRLLSDRFSAERPKGSFSTLEIQRTEQGDSAMYLCASSLLAGYNEQFFGPGTRLTVL.

The chain recombines TRBV4-3 with TRBJ1-2; 7 nucleotides align to TRBD1. Germline CDR1 is LGHNA and CDR2 is YSLEER. J was trimmed by 5 bases and V by 0 bases; bases with no gene match: 12. This CDR3 is built from 17 residues. The CDR3 reads CASSQEGSRQGEYGYTF. For the CDR3, the DNA is TGCGCCAGCAGCCAAGAGGGGAGTCGACAGGGAGAATATGGCTACACCTTC.

The chain couples TRBV7-9 to TRBJ2-3, with 10 bases matching TRBD2. CDR1 is SEHNR, CDR2 FQNEAQ, per germline (reference sequence). The CDR3 totals 15 residues. The J segment lost 2 bases and the V segment lost 6 bases, leaving 5 bases of the junction unmatched. CDR3 amino acids: CASSPLAGATDTQYF. The CDR3 nucleotides read TGTGCCAGCAGTCCCCTAGCGGGGGCCACAGATACGCAGTATTTT.

This chain links TRBV6-6 with TRBJ1-5; TRBD1 might be the D (6 bases). The germline V gene encodes CDR1 MNHNY and CDR2 SVGAGI (reference sequence). The CDR3 totals 14 residues. Trimming took 7 bases from V and 7 from J, leaving 17 bases between them. In DNA form, the CDR3 reads TGTGCCAGCATTTGGGGACATCAGGGGCAGCCCCAGCATTTT. This codes for CASIWGHQGQPQHF.

This clone was observed a single time. The CDR3 sequence is CASSPGASGSLVDTQYF. The CDR3 DNA is TGTGCCAGCAGTCCAGGGGCCAGCGGGAGTCTGGTAGATACGCAGTATTTT. The rearrangement joins TRBV28 to TRBJ2-3, with 8 positions matching TRBD2. CDR3 size: 17 residues. V trimming: 5 bases; J trimming: 5 bases; junction bases outside the gene matches: 15. Germline CDR1 MDHEN, CDR2 SYDVKM.

The V gene is TRBV2, the J gene TRBJ1-5, with 7 bases aligning to TRBD1. The CDR3 extends over 14 amino acids. The J segment lost 6 bases and the V segment lost 2 bases, leaving 4 bases of the junction unmatched. Germline CDR1 reads SNHLY; CDR2 reads FYNNEI. CDR3: CASSEREGAQPQHF. CDR3 nucleotide sequence: TGTGCCAGCAGTGAACGGGAGGGGGCTCAGCCCCAGCATTTT. Drawing the rest from reference TRBV2 and TRBJ1-5, the complete variable domain is EPEVTQTPSHQVTQMGQEVILRCVPISNHLYFYWYRQILGQKVEFLVSFYNNEISEKSEIFDDQFSVERPDGSNFTLKIRSTKLEDSAMYFCASSEREGAQPQHFGDGTRLSIL.

The chain recombines TRBV6-5 with TRBJ1-3; maybe TRBD1 (6 bases). V lost 9 bases and J 2 bases, leaving 14 bases between the germline ends. Per germline, CDR1 MNHEY and CDR2 SVGAGI. The CDR3 consists of 14 residues. CDR3 coding DNA: TGTGCCAGTAGAGGGGGGGGGCCTGGAAACACCATATATTTT. Translating gives CASRGGGPGNTIYF.

V usage is TRBV7-9 and J usage is TRBJ2-7, with D maybe TRBD1 (5 bases). The V and J ends lost 5 bases and 4 bases respectively, with 9 bases between them. Germline CDR1 SEHNR, CDR2 FQNEAQ (reference sequence). The CDR3 sequence is 12 residues long. The CDR3 nucleotides read TGTGCCAGCAGCCTAGGGGCGTACGAGCAGTACTTC. It yields the protein CASSLGAYEQYF.

The gene calls are TRBV5-4 and TRBJ1-2; possible D gene TRBD1, 6 bases. Trimming removed 3 bases at V and 8 bases at J, with 17 bases between. CDR1 is SGHNT and CDR2 is YYREEE in the germline V gene (reference sequence). The CDR3 sequence is 14 residues long. CDR3 nucleotides: TGTGCCAGCAGCTACGCTGGGGGGGGCGGAGGCTACACCTTC. Translated: CASSYAGGGGGYTF.

This chain joins TRBV7-9 and TRBJ1-1, with D unresolved. Germline lookup yields CDR1 SEHNR and CDR2 FQNEAQ (reference sequence). The CDR3 spans 14 residues. Deletions cut 1 base from V and 2 bases from J, with 8 bases between. The CDR3 DNA is TGTGCCAGCAGCTTAGTCGAGGTCAACACTGAAGCTTTCTTT. Protein sequence: CASSLVEVNTEAFF.

The gene calls are TRBV11-1 and TRBJ1-2; D perhaps matches TRBD1 (6 bases). V was shortened by 1 base and J by 4 bases, with 13 bases between the two germline ends. CDR3 size: 15 residues. Germline loops: CDR1 SGHAT, CDR2 FQDESV (reference sequence). The CDR3 DNA sequence: TGTGCCAGCAGCTTAGAACAGGGATATGGCTATGGCTACACCTTC. Translation: CASSLEQGYGYGYTF.

The CDR3 DNA follows: TGTGCCAGCAGTTTTCATCGGGACTTAGATAGCTCCTACGAGCAGTACTTC. Its protein product is CASSFHRDLDSSYEQYF. The chain carries TRBV28 and TRBJ2-7; a possible D gene is TRBD2 (6 bases). V lost 3 bases and J 0 bases, leaving 18 bases between the germline ends. The V gene's germline CDR1 is MDHEN and CDR2 SYDVKM. The CDR3 is 17 residues long.

The chain has TRBV28 and TRBJ2-7, with unresolved D. Germline CDR1 and CDR2: MDHEN and SYDVKM. This CDR3 has 16 residues. V gave up 4 bases and J gave up 2 bases, with 18 bases separating them. The CDR3 here is CASSSRYNIQTYEQYF. The CDR3, as DNA: TGTGCCAGCAGTTCCCGATACAATATACAGACCTACGAGCAGTACTTC.